What follows is one TCR beta chain and its context. The data were taken from a study of T cells expressing NK-cell markers. TCRdb re-called the 5' RACE reads; every CDR3 protein appears as one record, without DNA. The listing contains around 110,000 distinct CDR3 sequences. The sequence derives from a woman aged 18 to 75 in good health. Sample: blood T cells: a sorted CD56 or NKG2C T cell subset, CD4+ or CD8+ T cells, or bulk PBMC T cells (not recorded which).

The chain's CDR3 is CASSHSTDRPADTIYF. The J gene is TRBJ1-3, the V gene TRBV6-5; TCRdb reports TRBD1, a call that lacks DNA to check it against. This CDR3 comprises 16 residues. Germline V gives CDR1 MNHEY, CDR2 SVGAGI.